Presented here are 17 T cell receptor beta chains from one specimen sequenced in a study of shared clonotypes between healthy human individuals. Profiling relied on immunoSEQ multiplex PCR, and the TCRdb table lists in-frame clones only, not all of them. Here the sample spans approximately 980,000 clones, 60% to 85% being singletons. Sequencing was done on a sample of memory CD4+ T cells sorted from blood. Stated subset: CD45RA-negative fraction. The origin of the receptors is a man aged 18 to 29 in good health.

This clone occurred a few times. The rearrangement joins TRBV21-1 to TRBJ1-3. TRBV21-1 constitutes a pseudogene. This CDR3 is built from 14 residues. The CDR3 reads CASSTQFSGNTIYF. The CDR3 nucleotides are TGTGCCAGCAGCACTCAATTCTCTGGAAACACCATATATTTT.

Turning to this clone: A far larger clone is only one base removed, so a read error is likely. Other DNA sequences of this sample code for an identical CDR3. The chain uses TRBV2 and TRBJ2-7; D gene unclear. The germline V and J ends were trimmed by 4 bases and 2 bases, with 3 bases remaining between them. In germline, CDR1 is SNHLY, CDR2 FYNNEI. The CDR3 loop spans 11 amino acids. This chain's CDR3 is CASSVTYEQYF. CDR3 nucleotides: TGTGCCAGCAGTGTTACCTACGAGCAGTACTTC. The whole variable domain, filled in from reference TRBV2 and TRBJ2-7, reads EPEVTQTPSHQVTQMGQEVILRCVPISNHLYFYWYRQILGQKVEFLVSFYNNEISEKSEIFDDQFSVERPDGSNFTLKIRSTKLEDSAMYFCASSVTYEQYFGPGTRLTVT.

This clone is a singleton in its sample. This sequence joins TRBV29-1 and TRBJ2-2; TRBD2 aligns across 7 bases. The V gene's germline CDR1 is SQVTM and CDR2 ANQGSEA. The ends lost 5 bases at V and 7 bases at J; junction bases unmatched: 10. The CDR3 consists of 14 residues. The chain's CDR3 is CSVREVGGGGELFF. CDR3 DNA sequence: TGCAGCGTTCGGGAGGTTGGTGGTGGCGGGGAGCTGTTTTTT.

The J gene is TRBJ2-5, the V gene TRBV28, with D maybe TRBD2 (6 bases). Germline V gene data show CDR1 as MDHEN and CDR2 as SYDVKM. There are 14 residues in the CDR3. The V end was cut by 4 bases, the J end by 1 base, with 10 bases between. This CDR3 reads CASSWDSTQETQYF. In DNA form, the CDR3 reads TGTGCCAGCAGTTGGGACTCCACCCAAGAGACCCAGTACTTC.

This chain links TRBV7-2 with TRBJ2-7, with 7 positions matching TRBD2. The germline CDR1 and CDR2 sequences are SGHTA and FQGNSA. The CDR3 runs 15 residues. V dropped 6 bases and J dropped 3; count of bases not matched to a gene: 11. The CDR3 bases are TGTGCCAGCAGGGGAGGGGCAGGGAGACGCTACGAGCAGTACTTC. Translation: CASRGGAGRRYEQYF.

The gene calls are TRBV2 and TRBJ1-1; 7 bases match TRBD1. Germline V gene data show CDR1 as SNHLY and CDR2 as FYNNEI. The V and J ends lost 7 bases and 1 base, in that order; junction bases with no gene match: 9. The CDR3 runs 15 residues. In nucleotides, the CDR3 is TGTGCCAGCAATATACGGACAGGACAGAACACTGAAGCTTTCTTT. It translates to CASNIRTGQNTEAFF.

This clone was recorded only once. The same CDR3 arises from other DNA sequences in this sample as well. The rearrangement joins TRBV20-1 to TRBJ2-7; TRBD2 matches at 7 bases. With 3 bases clipped from V and 7 bases from J, the junction kept 3 bases outside the gene matches. The CDR3 is 11 residues long. Germline values: CDR1 DFQATT, CDR2 SNEGSKA (reference sequence). In DNA, the CDR3 is TGCAGTGCTAGGACCGGGGGGGAGCAGTACTTC. Its protein product is CSARTGGEQYF.

The J gene is TRBJ2-7, the V gene TRBV27; D might be TRBD2 (5 bases). Looked up from germline, CDR1 is MNHEY and CDR2 is SMNVEV (reference sequence). This CDR3 is built from 15 residues. Deletions cut 5 bases from V and 6 bases from J, with 20 bases between. CDR3 protein: CASSPGLRIPLEQYF. The DNA of the CDR3 is TGTGCCAGCAGTCCCGGACTCCGAATCCCGCTCGAGCAGTACTTC.

This chain joins TRBV19 and TRBJ1-1; D gene unclear. Germline lookup yields CDR1 LNHDA and CDR2 SQIVND (reference sequence). The CDR3 is 15 residues long. Between the trimmed V and J ends, which lost 3 bases and 1 base, there was a span of 12 bases. The CDR3 DNA is TGTGCCAGTAGTATGCCGGCGGTACGGAACACTGAAGCTTTCTTT. It encodes CASSMPAVRNTEAFF.

This sequence joins TRBV5-1 and TRBJ2-7, with D possibly being TRBD1 (5 bases). There are 13 residues in the CDR3. CDR1 and CDR2 from the germline V gene are SGHRS and YFSETQ. V was cut by 2 bases and J by 2 bases, with 8 bases left in between. CDR3 nucleotide sequence: TGCGCCAGCAGCTTCAGGGAAGCCTACGAGCAGTACTTC. This sequence encodes CASSFREAYEQYF.

The V and J genes are TRBV11-2 and TRBJ2-7; 12 positions agree with TRBD2. Trimming took 5 bases from V and 3 from J; bases not matched to a gene: 2. The CDR3 has 14 amino acids. The germline gives CDR1 SGHAT, CDR2 FQNNGV. CDR3 DNA sequence: TGTGCCAGCAGCCCGGGACTAGCGGGCTACGAGCAGTACTTC. Translation: CASSPGLAGYEQYF.

The CDR3 DNA is TGCGCCAGCAGCTTGGGGCCGGGACAGGGGAATGAAAAACTGTTTTTT. Translating gives CASSLGPGQGNEKLFF. V gene TRBV5-1 combines with J gene TRBJ1-4; 10 bases match TRBD1. Germline values: CDR1 SGHRS, CDR2 YFSETQ. The CDR3 runs 16 residues. V lost 0 bases to trimming and J lost 5 bases; unmatched junction nucleotides: 4.

The J gene is TRBJ2-5, the V gene TRBV6-1; D is tentatively TRBD1 or TRBD2 (6 bases each). Deletions cut 6 bases from V and 1 base from J, with 9 bases between. Germline V gene lookup returns CDR1 MNHNS and CDR2 SASEGT. This CDR3 is 13 amino acids long. Here the CDR3 reads CASRRGAQETQYF. Written as DNA, the CDR3 is TGTGCCAGCAGGAGGGGGGCCCAAGAGACCCAGTACTTC.

Remarks on this clone: At the DNA level, this CDR3 is encoded by other sequences in the same sample as well. The chain combines TRBV18 with TRBJ2-4; D unresolved. CDR1 is KGHSH and CDR2 is LQKENI in the germline V gene. The V gene lost 0 bases and the J gene lost 3 bases, with 6 bases spanning the gap. This CDR3 comprises 14 residues. This CDR3 is CASSPPGGKNIQYF. The CDR3, as DNA: TGTGCCAGCTCACCACCAGGCGGCAAAAACATTCAGTACTTC. The full variable domain, its missing parts supplied by reference TRBV18 and TRBJ2-4, is NAGVMQNPRHLVRRRGQEARLRCSPMKGHSHVYWYRQLPEEGLKFMVYLQKENIIDESGMPKERFSAEFPKEGPSILRIQQVVRGDSAAYFCASSPPGGKNIQYFGAGTRLSVL.

This clone was counted only a few times. V and J are TRBV7-2 and TRBJ1-2, with 9 bases fitting TRBD1. The CDR3 contains 13 residues. Trimming removed 5 bases from V and 8 bases from J; junction bases left unmatched: 6. Germline CDR1 is SGHTA and CDR2 is FQGNSA. This chain's CDR3 is CASSQTGGRGYTF. The CDR3 nucleotides read TGTGCCAGCAGCCAAACAGGGGGCCGGGGCTACACCTTC.

The rearrangement joins TRBV27 to TRBJ2-6; a possible D gene is TRBD1 (6 bases). This CDR3 is built from 17 residues. V lost 6 bases and J 0 bases, leaving 15 bases between the germline ends. In germline, CDR1 is MNHEY, CDR2 SMNVEV (reference sequence). CDR3 nucleotides: TGTGCCAGCAGCAGGACAGCGTCCAGCTCTGGGGCCAACGTCCTGACTTTC. Residues: CASSRTASSSGANVLTF.

V is TRBV10-1 and J is TRBJ2-3; perhaps D is TRBD1 or TRBD2 (6 bases each). With 0 bases removed from V and 1 base from J, the gap between germline ends came to 17 bases. Germline V gene sequence: CDR1 WNHNN, CDR2 SYGVQD (reference sequence). The CDR3 covers 18 residues. DNA for the CDR3: TGCGCCAGCAGTGAGTCGAAAGCGGCGGGGACACGCACAGATACGCAGTATTTT. Its translation: CASSESKAAGTRTDTQYF.